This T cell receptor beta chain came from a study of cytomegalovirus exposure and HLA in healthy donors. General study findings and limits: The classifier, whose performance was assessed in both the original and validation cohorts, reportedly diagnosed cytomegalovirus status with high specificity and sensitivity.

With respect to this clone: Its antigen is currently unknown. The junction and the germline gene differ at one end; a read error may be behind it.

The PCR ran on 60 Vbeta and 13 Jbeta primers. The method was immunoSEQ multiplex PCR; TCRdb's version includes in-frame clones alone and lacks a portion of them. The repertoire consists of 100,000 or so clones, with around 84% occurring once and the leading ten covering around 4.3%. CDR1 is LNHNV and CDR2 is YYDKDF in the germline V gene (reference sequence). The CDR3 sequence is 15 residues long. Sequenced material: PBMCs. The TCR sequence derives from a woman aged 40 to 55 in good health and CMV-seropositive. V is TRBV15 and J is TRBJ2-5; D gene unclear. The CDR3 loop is CATSRDLASQGTQYF. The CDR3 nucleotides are TGTGCCACCAGCAGAGATCTCGCTAGTCAAGGGACCCAGTACTTC.